The 12 T cell receptor beta chains below all came from one sample that was sequenced in a study of Ad26.COV2.S vaccination and SARS-CoV-2 variants. Generated by immunoSEQ multiplex PCR, the TCRdb table keeps only in-frame clones and is missing some. Counted here are under 150,000 clones, just over 85% occurring once; the ten biggest clones make up 5%. The source was peripheral blood, collected after recovery from COVID-19. The receptors shown here come from a human donor who had recovered from COVID-19.

For this clone: At one end, the junction sequence differs from germline, possibly due to a read error. The chain employs TRBV9 and TRBJ2-2; 9 positions agree with TRBD2. There are 16 residues in the CDR3. CDR1 is SGDLS, CDR2 YYNGEE, per germline. The CDR3 reads CASTFAGGEYTGELFF. CDR3 bases: TGCGCCAGCACCTTTGCGGGGGGGGAATACACCGGGGAGCTGTTTTTT.

The rearrangement links TRBV24-1 to TRBJ2-1; 7 nucleotides line up with TRBD1. This CDR3 contains 13 residues. Germline V gene lookup returns CDR1 KGHDR and CDR2 SFDVKD. J was trimmed by 8 bases and V by 7 bases; bases with no gene match: 7. The CDR3 DNA sequence: TGTGCCACCAGGTCTACAGGGGACGATGAGCAGTTCTTC. Its translation is CATRSTGDDEQFF.

The V and J genes are TRBV9 and TRBJ2-7, with 8 bases fitting TRBD1. V shed 3 bases and J 6 bases; nucleotides not matched to a gene: 8. The CDR3 sequence is 14 residues long. Germline V gene sequence: CDR1 SGDLS, CDR2 YYNGEE. The CDR3 here is CASSAKPTGVEQYF. The CDR3 nucleotides are TGTGCCAGCAGCGCTAAGCCGACAGGGGTCGAGCAGTACTTC.

The rearrangement joins TRBV6-6 to TRBJ1-1; D unresolved. This CDR3 region has 13 residues. The V gene lost 2 bases and the J gene lost 2 bases, with 6 bases spanning the gap. Looked up from germline, CDR1 is MNHNY and CDR2 is SVGAGI (reference sequence). The CDR3 region has the DNA TGTGCCAGCAGTTACGAAGCCAACACTGAAGCTTTCTTT. As protein: CASSYEANTEAFF.

The V call is TRBV19, the J call TRBJ1-5; D unresolved. The CDR3 is made up of 13 amino acids. V was clipped by 7 bases and J by 9 bases, with 16 bases between them. The germline V gene encodes CDR1 LNHDA and CDR2 SQIVND (reference sequence). The CDR3 DNA is TGTGCCAGTAATGGCAATTGGCTATCGCCCCAGCATTTT. Its translation is CASNGNWLSPQHF.

The V call is TRBV4-3, the J call TRBJ2-1; 8 positions match TRBD1. This CDR3 comprises 17 residues. Trimming removed 2 bases from V and 4 bases from J; junction bases left unmatched: 10. Germline V lookup: CDR1 LGHNA, CDR2 YSLEER. The CDR3 coding sequence is TGCGCCAGCAGCCAACGGACAGGGATGCAACCTTACAATGAGCAGTTCTTC. This gives the protein CASSQRTGMQPYNEQFF.

V gene TRBV6-5 combines with J gene TRBJ1-2; D unclear. The CDR3 contains 14 residues. Trimming left V 4 bases short and J 8 bases short, with 17 bases between. CDR1 and CDR2 from the germline V gene are MNHEY and SVGAGI. For the CDR3, the DNA is TGTGCCAGCAGTTCCGGATCATCAAAAGGGGGCTACACCTTC. Protein: CASSSGSSKGGYTF.

The J gene is TRBJ1-5, the V gene TRBV4-3; 7 bases agree with TRBD1. The length of the CDR3 is 14 residues. Looked up from germline, CDR1 is LGHNA and CDR2 is YSLEER. The V gene end was trimmed by 2 bases and the J gene end by 7 bases; junction bases not matched to a gene: 5. The chain's CDR3 is CASSQMGTDQPQHF. DNA of the CDR3: TGCGCCAGCAGCCAAATGGGGACAGACCAGCCCCAGCATTTT.

The chain is built from TRBV6-2 or TRBV6-3 and TRBJ1-6; a possible D gene is TRBD1 (5 bases). The germline CDR1 and CDR2 sequences are MNHEY and SVGEGT. With 6 bases removed from V and 8 bases from J, the gap between germline ends came to 17 bases. CDR3 length equals 15 residues. The CDR3 region has the DNA TGTGCCAGCAGCCCGAGAGGGGTAGGTTATTCACCCCTCCACTTT. It encodes CASSPRGVGYSPLHF.

Comment on this clone: An end of the junction does not agree with germline; a read error may underlie this. The same CDR3 arises from other DNA sequences in this sample as well. The chain carries TRBV6-2 or TRBV6-3 and TRBJ1-5, with TRBD1 matching over 8 bases. The germline gives CDR1 MNHEY, CDR2 SVGEGT. This CDR3 has 15 residues. CDR3 nucleotide sequence: TGTGCCAGCAGCCCGGGACAGGCAGGCGCAGAGCCCCAACATTTT. It yields the protein CASSPGQAGAEPQHF.

This sequence joins TRBV24-1 and TRBJ2-3; 8 bases line up with TRBD2. CDR1 is KGHDR and CDR2 is SFDVKD in the germline V gene. The trim removed 4 bases at V and 1 base at J, leaving 9 bases unmatched. The CDR3 is made up of 17 amino acids. CDR3 bases: TGTGCCACCAGTGACCCCGGGGGGGTCCAGGGCACAGATACGCAGTATTTT. Its translation: CATSDPGGVQGTDTQYF.

This rearrangement joins TRBV9 to TRBJ1-5; D possibly corresponds to TRBD1 (5 bases). CDR3 length equals 15 residues. The V gene's germline CDR1 is SGDLS and CDR2 YYNGEE. V was pared by 3 bases and J by 1 base, with 11 bases between. This CDR3 reads CASSAPGHSNQPQHF. CDR3 DNA sequence: TGTGCCAGCAGCGCCCCAGGGCACAGCAATCAGCCCCAGCATTTT.